Listed below are T cell receptor beta chains from one sample, sequenced in a study of blood T cells in healthy people across ages. TCRdb passed the 5' RACE reads through MiXCR, listing each CDR3 protein once. This sample has some 1,000,000 distinct CDR3 sequences; approximately 25% occur once, and the top ten carry 0.65% to 0.75%. The same sample was also used in a study of T cells of mothers and their children.

The sequenced sample consisted of blood. The source of these receptors is a girl aged 2 to 10 in good health. Both conserved end residues are part of each CDR3. D genes are given only for firm matches. Some rows mark clone size as missing; the rest say once, few, many or name a class of expanded clone.

D gene,CDR3 length,J gene,clone size,V gene,CDR3 protein,CDR3 DNA
.,17,TRBJ2-5,few,TRBV6-5,CASSYSYLAGKQETQYF,TGTGCCAGCAGTTACTCGTATCTCGCGGGGAAGCAAGAGACCCAGTACTTC
TRBD1,12,TRBJ2-1,.,TRBV29-1,CSVFRGRNEQFF,TGCAGCGTTTTCAGGGGGCGAAATGAGCAGTTCTTC
.,17,TRBJ1-6,.,TRBV4-1,CASSQTPGSSYNSPLHF,TGCGCCAGCAGCCAGACTCCAGGGTCTTCCTATAATTCACCCCTCCACTTT
.,15,TRBJ2-1,.,TRBV29-1,CSVEETGTPGGEQFF,TGCAGCGTTGAAGAGACCGGGACGCCTGGCGGGGAGCAGTTCTTC
.,12,TRBJ2-2,.,TRBV2,CATRDDTGELFF,TGTGCCACCCGCGATGACACCGGGGAGCTGTTTTTT
.,13,TRBJ2-1,few,TRBV29-1,CSGHLDPTNEQFF,TGCAGCGGTCACTTGGATCCCACCAATGAGCAGTTCTTC
.,14,TRBJ2-7,many,TRBV4-3,CASSQRAGSYEQYF,TGCGCCAGCAGCCAAAGGGCGGGCTCCTACGAGCAGTACTTC
.,12,TRBJ2-3,few,TRBV6-2/TRBV6-3,CASARGADTQYF,TGTGCCAGCGCTCGGGGTGCAGATACGCAGTATTTT
.,15,TRBJ2-7,few,TRBV18,CASSPQGDLNYEQYF,TGTGCCAGCTCACCGCAGGGAGACCTTAACTACGAGCAGTACTTC
.,12,TRBJ1-6,.,TRBV7-9,CASSSPGPPLHF,TGTGCCAGCAGCTCCCCCGGCCCACCCCTCCACTTT
TRBD1,15,TRBJ2-1,few,TRBV5-1,CASSLARTGGLEQFF,TGCGCCAGCAGCTTGGCCCGGACAGGGGGACTTGAGCAGTTCTTC
.,15,TRBJ1-6,.,TRBV5-6,CASSFLQGPNSPLHF,TGTGCCAGCAGCTTTTTGCAGGGGCCAAATTCACCCCTCCACTTT
.,13,TRBJ2-5,.,TRBV3-1,CASSPPLVETQYF,TGTGCCAGCAGCCCGCCTCTTGTTGAGACCCAGTACTTC
.,15,TRBJ1-1,.,TRBV30,CALVRGGSMNTEAFF,TGTGCGCTCGTCCGGGGGGGCAGTATGAACACTGAAGCTTTCTTT
.,14,TRBJ1-4,.,TRBV7-9,CASSLLPEGEKLFF,TGTGCCAGCAGCTTACTTCCTGAAGGTGAAAAACTGTTTTTT
.,13,TRBJ2-3,.,TRBV9,CASSKVGTDTQYF,TGTGCCAGCAGCAAAGTTGGCACAGATACGCAGTATTTT
TRBD2,13,TRBJ2-7,.,TRBV2,CASFSGKADEQYF,TGTGCCAGCTTTAGCGGGAAAGCCGACGAGCAGTACTTC
TRBD1,15,TRBJ2-5,few,TRBV5-1,CASSSPGQGTETQYF,TGCGCCAGCAGCTCACCGGGACAGGGGACGGAGACCCAGTACTTC